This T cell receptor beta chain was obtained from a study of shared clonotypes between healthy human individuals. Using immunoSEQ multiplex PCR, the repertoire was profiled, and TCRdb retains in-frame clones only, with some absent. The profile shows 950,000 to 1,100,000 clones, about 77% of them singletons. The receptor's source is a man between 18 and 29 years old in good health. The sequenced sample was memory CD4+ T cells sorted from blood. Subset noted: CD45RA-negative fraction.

CDR3 nucleotide sequence: TGTGCCAGCAGTTACTCGGGGGGCGCCGTCACTGAAGCTTTCTTT. The encoded protein is CASSYSGGAVTEAFF. The genes are TRBV6-6 and TRBJ1-1; TRBD1 is a possible D gene (6 bases). The CDR3 runs to 15 residues. Germline V lookup: CDR1 MNHNY, CDR2 SVGAGI (reference sequence). Deletions cut 0 bases from V and 4 bases from J, with 12 bases between.